The 4 T cell receptor beta chains below all came from one sample that was sequenced in a study of blood T cells in healthy people across ages. Alongside a J-beta primer mix, a sample-barcoded 5' primer served in a second PCR lasting 7 to 11 cycles. TCRdb used MiXCR to reprocess the 5' RACE reads, holding one entry per CDR3 protein. The table includes about 280,000 distinct CDR3 sequences, less than 30% detected once. Sequencing was done on a sample of blood. The receptors shown here come from a woman in her seventies in good health.

For this clonotype: A much more abundant neighbour one base away suggests this may be a read error. The J gene is TRBJ1-2, the V gene TRBV2, with unresolved D. The CDR3 runs to 14 residues. V was clipped by 1 base and J by 2 bases, with 8 bases between them. Looked up from germline, CDR1 is SNHLY and CDR2 is FYNNEI. The DNA of the CDR3 is TGTGCCAGCAGTGAAGGGGCAGGAAACTATGGCTACACCTTC. As protein: CASSEGAGNYGYTF.

A few counts support this clonotype. The chain combines TRBV6-5 with TRBJ1-6; 11 nucleotides align to TRBD1. Germline CDR1 and CDR2: MNHEY and SVGAGI. After removal of 0 bases from V and 10 bases from J, the junction contained 5 bases not matched to a gene. There are 16 residues in the CDR3. CDR3 sequence: CASSYSPGTGGSPLHF. The DNA for the CDR3 is TGTGCCAGCAGTTACTCCCCCGGGACAGGGGGATCACCCCTCCACTTT.

This clonotype has only a few counts. The genes are TRBV6-6 and TRBJ2-5, with D perhaps matching TRBD1 or TRBD2 (5 bases each). Matching the DNA end better, TRBJ2-7 makes the J call doubtful. The CDR3 spans 13 residues. CDR1 and CDR2 from the germline V gene are MNHNY and SVGAGI (reference sequence). DNA for the CDR3: TGTGCCAGCAGTCGGGACGGATACTACGAGCAGTACTTC. Its translation is CASSRDGYYEQYF.

The V and J genes are TRBV5-1 and TRBJ1-2; 8 nucleotides agree with TRBD1. The germline V gene has CDR1 SGHRS and CDR2 YFSETQ. With V trimmed by 4 bases and J by 7 bases, 3 bases remained unmatched. The CDR3 extends over 12 amino acids. CDR3 loop: CASSTDRGGYTF. The CDR3 coding sequence is TGCGCCAGCAGCACCGACAGGGGTGGCTACACCTTC.